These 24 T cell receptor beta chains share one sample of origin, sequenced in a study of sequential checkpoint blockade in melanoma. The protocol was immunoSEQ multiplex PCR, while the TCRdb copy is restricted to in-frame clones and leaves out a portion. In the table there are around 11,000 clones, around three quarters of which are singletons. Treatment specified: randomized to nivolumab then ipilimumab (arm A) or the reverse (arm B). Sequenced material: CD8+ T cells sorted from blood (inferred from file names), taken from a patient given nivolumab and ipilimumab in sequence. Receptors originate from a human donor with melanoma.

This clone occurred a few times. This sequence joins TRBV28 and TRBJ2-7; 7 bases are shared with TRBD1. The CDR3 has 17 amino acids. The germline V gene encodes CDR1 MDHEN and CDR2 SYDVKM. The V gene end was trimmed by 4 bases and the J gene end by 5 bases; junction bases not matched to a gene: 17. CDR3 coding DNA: TGTGCCAGCAGTTCCGCCCAGCCCGAGAGGACAGGCCACGAGCAGTACTTC. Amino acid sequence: CASSSAQPERTGHEQYF.

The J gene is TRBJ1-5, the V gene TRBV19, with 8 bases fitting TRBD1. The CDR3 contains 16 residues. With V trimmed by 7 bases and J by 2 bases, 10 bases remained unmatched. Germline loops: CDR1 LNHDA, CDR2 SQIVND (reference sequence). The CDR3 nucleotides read TGTGCCAGTAAAAGGACAGGGATGAACGGCAATCAGCCCCAGCATTTT. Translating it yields CASKRTGMNGNQPQHF.

The CDR3 DNA sequence: TGTGCCAGCAGCTTGGCGGGGGGCCAGCCCCAGCATTTT. It codes for CASSLAGGQPQHF. The chain joins TRBV5-4 to TRBJ1-5; a weak D match, TRBD1 (6 bases). The germline V gene has CDR1 SGHNT and CDR2 YYREEE (reference sequence). The V end was cut by 0 bases, the J end by 7 bases, with 8 bases between. This CDR3 region has 13 residues.

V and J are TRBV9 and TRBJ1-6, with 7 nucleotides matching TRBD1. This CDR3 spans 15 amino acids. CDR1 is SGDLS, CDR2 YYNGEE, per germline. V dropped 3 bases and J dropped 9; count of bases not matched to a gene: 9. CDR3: CASSAPGGRSSPLHF. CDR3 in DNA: TGTGCCAGCAGCGCACCAGGGGGTCGGAGTTCACCCCTCCACTTT.

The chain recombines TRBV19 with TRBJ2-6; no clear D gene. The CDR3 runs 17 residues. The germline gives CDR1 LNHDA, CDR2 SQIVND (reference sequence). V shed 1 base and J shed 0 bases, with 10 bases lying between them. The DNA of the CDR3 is TGTGCCAGTAGTATAGTTCGACTCCCCTCTGGGGCCAACGTCCTGACTTTC. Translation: CASSIVRLPSGANVLTF.

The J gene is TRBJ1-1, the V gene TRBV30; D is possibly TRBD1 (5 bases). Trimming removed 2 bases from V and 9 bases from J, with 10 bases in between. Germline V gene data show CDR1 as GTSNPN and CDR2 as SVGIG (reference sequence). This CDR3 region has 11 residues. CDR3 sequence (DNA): TGTGCCTGGAGTACGGGACTGCAAGCTTTCTTT. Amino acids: CAWSTGLQAFF.

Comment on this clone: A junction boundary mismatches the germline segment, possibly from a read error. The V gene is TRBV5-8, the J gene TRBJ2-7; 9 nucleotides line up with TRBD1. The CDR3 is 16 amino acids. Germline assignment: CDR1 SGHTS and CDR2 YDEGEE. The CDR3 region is CASSQEWTGVTYEQYF. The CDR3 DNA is TGCGCCAGCAGCCAAGAATGGACAGGGGTTACCTACGAGCAGTACTTC. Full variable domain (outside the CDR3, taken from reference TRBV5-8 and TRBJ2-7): EAGVTQSPTHLIKTRGQQATLRCSPISGHTSVYWYQQALGLGLQFLLWYDEGEERNRGNFPPRFSGRQFPNYSSELNVNALELEDSALYLCASSQEWTGVTYEQYFGPGTRLTVT.

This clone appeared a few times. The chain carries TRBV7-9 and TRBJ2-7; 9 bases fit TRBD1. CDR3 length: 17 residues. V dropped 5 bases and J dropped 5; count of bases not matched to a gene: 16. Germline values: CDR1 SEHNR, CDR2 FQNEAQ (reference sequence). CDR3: CASSHYPLGQGFNEQYF. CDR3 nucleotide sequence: TGTGCCAGCAGCCACTACCCTCTCGGACAGGGGTTTAACGAGCAGTACTTC.

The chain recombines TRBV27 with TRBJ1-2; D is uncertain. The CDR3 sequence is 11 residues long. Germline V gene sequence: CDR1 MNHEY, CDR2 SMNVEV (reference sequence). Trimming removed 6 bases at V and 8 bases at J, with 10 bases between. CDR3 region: CASRHPGGYTF. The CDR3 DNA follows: TGTGCCAGCAGGCACCCGGGGGGCTACACCTTC.

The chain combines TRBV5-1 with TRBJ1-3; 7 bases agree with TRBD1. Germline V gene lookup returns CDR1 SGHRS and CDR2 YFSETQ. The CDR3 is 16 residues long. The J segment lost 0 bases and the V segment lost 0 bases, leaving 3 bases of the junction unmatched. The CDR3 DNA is TGCGCCAGCAGCTTGGCACAGGGGACCTCTGGAAACACCATATATTTT. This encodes CASSLAQGTSGNTIYF.

The CDR3 loop reads CASSEGGRISEKLFF. DNA for the CDR3: TGTGCCAGCAGCGAGGGAGGGAGGATCAGTGAAAAACTGTTTTTT. This chain joins TRBV9 and TRBJ1-4; no firm D call. Per the germline V gene, CDR1 is SGDLS and CDR2 is YYNGEE. V was cut by 3 bases and J by 7 bases, with 16 bases left in between. CDR3 size: 15 residues. Together with reference TRBV9 and TRBJ1-4, the CDR3 gives the full variable domain: DSGVTQTPKHLITATGQRVTLRCSPRSGDLSVYWYQQSLDQGLQFLIQYYNGEERAKGNILERFSAQQFPDLHSELNLSSLELGDSALYFCASSEGGRISEKLFFGSGTQLSVL.

CDR3 amino acids: CASSIGTGAPAAYGYTF. The DNA for the CDR3 is TGTGCCAGTAGTATCGGGACAGGCGCTCCCGCAGCCTATGGCTACACCTTC. V is TRBV19 and J is TRBJ1-2; TRBD1 matches 8 bases. The CDR3 sequence is 17 residues long. V lost 3 bases to trimming and J lost 4 bases; unmatched junction nucleotides: 13. The germline V gene has CDR1 LNHDA and CDR2 SQIVND (reference sequence).

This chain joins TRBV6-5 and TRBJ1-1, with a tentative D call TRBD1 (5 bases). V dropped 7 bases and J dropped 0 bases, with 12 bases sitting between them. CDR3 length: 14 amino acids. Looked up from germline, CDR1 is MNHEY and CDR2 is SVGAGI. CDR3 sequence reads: CASTRGPMNTEAFF. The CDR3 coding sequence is TGTGCCAGCACAAGGGGCCCAATGAACACTGAAGCTTTCTTT.

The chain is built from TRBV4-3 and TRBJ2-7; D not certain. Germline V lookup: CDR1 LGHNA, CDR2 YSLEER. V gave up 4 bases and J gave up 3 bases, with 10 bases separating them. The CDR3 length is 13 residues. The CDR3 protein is CASSPGSDYEQYF. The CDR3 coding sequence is TGCGCCAGCAGCCCAGGATCAGACTACGAGCAGTACTTC.

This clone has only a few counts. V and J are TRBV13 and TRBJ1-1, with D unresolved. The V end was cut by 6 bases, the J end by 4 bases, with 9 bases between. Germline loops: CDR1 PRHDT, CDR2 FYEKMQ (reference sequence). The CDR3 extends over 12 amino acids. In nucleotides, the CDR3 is TGTGCCAGCAGTGAGGGAGGCACTGAAGCTTTCTTT. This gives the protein CASSEGGTEAFF.

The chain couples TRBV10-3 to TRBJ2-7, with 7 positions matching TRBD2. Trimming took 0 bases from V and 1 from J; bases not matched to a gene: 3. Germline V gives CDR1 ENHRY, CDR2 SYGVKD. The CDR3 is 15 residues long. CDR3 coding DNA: TGTGCCATCAGTGAGTCGGGAGGGGCGTCCTACGAGCAGTACTTC. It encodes CAISESGGASYEQYF.

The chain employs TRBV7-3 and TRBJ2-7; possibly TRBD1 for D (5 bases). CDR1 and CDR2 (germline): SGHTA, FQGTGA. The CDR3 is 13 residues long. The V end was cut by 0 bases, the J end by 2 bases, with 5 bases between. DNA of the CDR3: TGTGCCAGCAGCTTAACGACAGCCTACGAGCAGTACTTC. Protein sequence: CASSLTTAYEQYF.

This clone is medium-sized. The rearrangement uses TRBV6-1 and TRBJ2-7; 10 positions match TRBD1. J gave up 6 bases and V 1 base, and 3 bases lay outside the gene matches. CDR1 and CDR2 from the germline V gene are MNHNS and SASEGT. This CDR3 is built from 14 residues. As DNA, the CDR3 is TGTGCCAGCAGTGAAGGGACAGGGGGATTCGAGCAGTACTTC. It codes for CASSEGTGGFEQYF.

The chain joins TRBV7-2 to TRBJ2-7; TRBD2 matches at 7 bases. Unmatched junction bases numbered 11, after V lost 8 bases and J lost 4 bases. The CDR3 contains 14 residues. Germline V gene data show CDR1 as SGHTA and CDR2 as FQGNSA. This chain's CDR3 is CASGGRDYLYEQYF. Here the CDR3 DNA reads TGTGCCAGCGGAGGACGGGACTATCTTTACGAGCAGTACTTC.

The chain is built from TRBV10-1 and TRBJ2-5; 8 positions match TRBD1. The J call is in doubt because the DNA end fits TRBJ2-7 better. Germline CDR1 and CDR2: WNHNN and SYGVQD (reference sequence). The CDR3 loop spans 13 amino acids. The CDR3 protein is CATSDRDSYEQYF. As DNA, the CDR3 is TGCGCCACTTCGGACAGGGATTCGTACGAGCAGTACTTC.

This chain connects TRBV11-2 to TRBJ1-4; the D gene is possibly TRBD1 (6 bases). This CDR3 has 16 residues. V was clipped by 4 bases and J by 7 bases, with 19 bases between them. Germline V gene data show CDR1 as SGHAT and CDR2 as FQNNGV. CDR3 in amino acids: CASSYRAGARSEKLFF. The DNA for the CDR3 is TGTGCCAGCAGCTACAGGGCGGGGGCTAGGAGTGAAAAACTGTTTTTT.

The CDR3 DNA sequence: TGTGCCAGCAGTTGGGGCAGTTCCTACGAGCAGTACTTC. Translation gives CASSWGSSYEQYF. The V gene is TRBV28, the J gene TRBJ2-7; D may be TRBD1 (5 bases). This CDR3 is 13 amino acids long. V dropped 4 bases and J dropped 1 base, with 8 bases sitting between them. CDR1 MDHEN and CDR2 SYDVKM come from the germline V gene. The variable domain in full, completed from reference TRBV28 and TRBJ2-7, reads DVKVTQSSRYLVKRTGEKVFLECVQDMDHENMFWYRQDPGLGLRLIYFSYDVKMKEKGDIPEGYSVSREKKERFSLILESASTNQTSMYLCASSWGSSYEQYFGPGTRLTVT.

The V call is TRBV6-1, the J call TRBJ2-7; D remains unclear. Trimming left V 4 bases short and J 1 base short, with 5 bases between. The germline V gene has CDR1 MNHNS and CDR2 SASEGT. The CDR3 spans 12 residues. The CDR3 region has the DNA TGTGCCAGCAGTGTGTCATCCTACGAGCAGTACTTC. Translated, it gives CASSVSSYEQYF.

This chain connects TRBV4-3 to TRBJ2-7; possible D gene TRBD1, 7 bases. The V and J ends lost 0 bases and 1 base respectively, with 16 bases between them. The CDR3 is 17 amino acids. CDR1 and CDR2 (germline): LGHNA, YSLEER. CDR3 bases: TGCGCCAGCAGCCAAGAAACAAGGGGGGACAGTTCCTACGAGCAGTACTTC. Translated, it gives CASSQETRGDSSYEQYF.